This T cell receptor beta chain derives from a study of blood T cell repertoires in COVID-19. As for the study in general: Both acute and convalescent COVID-19 samples were obtained from the United States, Italy and Spain. Sample material is recorded as cDNA or gDNA derived from T cells, B-cell-depleted T cells, or PBMCs.

As processed by the authors: Estimated nucleated cell counts came from reference gene primer amplification. Repertoires were generated with immunoSEQ multiplex PCR, while TCRdb's copy carries only in-frame clones and drops some. V, J and clone size reflect that table, while D and trimming were determined from the DNA. The sample includes some 75,000 clones, more than 85% of them seen just once. Germline loops: CDR1 MGHRA, CDR2 YSYEKL. V lost 1 base and J lost 9; bases outside the gene matches: 15. This CDR3 has 18 amino acids. This chain links TRBV4-1 with TRBJ1-5; 10 bases line up with TRBD1. This TCR was sampled from a man aged 60 to 69 with acute or convalescent COVID-19. Sequencing was performed on peripheral blood. The CDR3 reads CASSQGTEGTGVMWPQHF. CDR3 DNA: TGCGCCAGCAGCCAAGGAACAGAGGGGACAGGGGTTATGTGGCCCCAGCATTTT.